The clone carrying this T cell receptor beta chain came up many times. Its antigen remains unidentified. CDR3 length equals 14 residues. Germline V gene data show CDR1 as DFQATT and CDR2 as SNEGSKA (reference sequence). The ends lost 3 bases at V and 6 bases at J; junction bases unmatched: 8. This entry belongs to a study of neurological immune-mediated disorders. Sorted libraries drew on approximately 960,000 CD4+ or CD8+ T cells. Synthesis of cDNA used 5'RACE (with 10-nucleotide random UMIs). Sequencing runs each generated in excess of 190 million TCR-beta sequences derived from 15-18 subjects. Via MiXCR, TCRdb re-called the 5' RACE reads, giving one row per CDR3 protein. This repertoire shows under 45,000 distinct CDR3 sequences, roughly 14% found once; its top ten account for approximately 3.6%. Study-level findings and limits: None of the CDR3 amino acid sequences of expanded clones recurred across subjects, suggesting private repertoires in all groups.

This receptor was obtained from a woman aged 55-70 years with HTLV-1-associated myelopathy (HAM/TSP). The source material was CD4+ T cells from blood. V is TRBV20-1 and J is TRBJ2-1, with TRBD2 matching over 7 bases. The CDR3 coding sequence is TGCAGTGCTAGGTCCCAGCGGGGTATCAATGAGCAGTTCTTC. Residues: CSARSQRGINEQFF.